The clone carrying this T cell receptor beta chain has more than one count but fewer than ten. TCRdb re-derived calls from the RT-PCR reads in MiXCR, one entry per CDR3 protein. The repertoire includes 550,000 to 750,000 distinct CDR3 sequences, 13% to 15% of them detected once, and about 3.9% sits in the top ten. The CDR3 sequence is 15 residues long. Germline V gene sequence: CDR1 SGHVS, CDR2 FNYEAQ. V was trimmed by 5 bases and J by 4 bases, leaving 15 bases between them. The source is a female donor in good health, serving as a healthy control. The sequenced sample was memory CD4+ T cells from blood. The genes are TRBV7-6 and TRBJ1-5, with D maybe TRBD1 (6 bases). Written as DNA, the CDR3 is TGTGCCAGCAGCCCGCGAGGGGGAACAAATCAGCCCCAGCATTTT. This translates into CASSPRGGTNQPQHF. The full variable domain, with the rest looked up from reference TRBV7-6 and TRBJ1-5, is GAGVSQSPRYKVTKRGQDVALRCDPISGHVSLYWYRQALGQGPEFLTYFNYEAQQDKSGLPNDRFSAERPEGSISTLTIQRTEQRDSAMYRCASSPRGGTNQPQHFGDGTRLSIL.